These 24 T cell receptor beta chains were sequenced from one sample in a study of beta chain features in type 1 diabetes. Expressed TCRB transcripts were sequenced, since all the RNA that had been isolated was reverse transcribed. Using immunoSEQ multiplex PCR, the repertoire was profiled, and TCRdb retains in-frame clones only, with some absent. The data show about 340,000 clones, less than 10% seen once. Sequenced sample: central memory CD4+ T cells from blood. These receptors originate from a woman aged 18-35 years in good health.

The chain is built from TRBV29-1 and TRBJ2-1; D gene unclear. CDR3 length: 14 residues. The V end was cut by 5 bases, the J end by 3 bases, with 14 bases between. Germline V gene sequence: CDR1 SQVTM, CDR2 ANQGSEA. The CDR3 reads CSVSLYGDYNEQFF. The CDR3 nucleotides are TGCAGCGTTTCCCTTTATGGCGACTACAATGAGCAGTTCTTC.

The chain has TRBV10-3 and TRBJ2-5; D unresolved. The CDR3 contains 11 residues. Germline CDR1 ENHRY, CDR2 SYGVKD. Trimming left V 10 bases short and J 3 bases short, with 9 bases between. For the CDR3, the DNA is TGTGCCACCAGGTATGAAGAGACCCAGTACTTC. Encoded protein: CATRYEETQYF.

This clone was seen a handful of times. V usage is TRBV15 and J usage is TRBJ2-1; the match to TRBD2 covers 9 bases. Germline V lookup: CDR1 LNHNV, CDR2 YYDKDF (reference sequence). The CDR3 is made up of 14 amino acids. J lost 6 bases, V lost 5 bases, and 5 bases had no gene match. CDR3 coding DNA: TGTGCCACCAGCGGTACTAGCGGGCGCAATGAGCAGTTCTTC. Translating gives CATSGTSGRNEQFF.

The chain joins TRBV5-1 to TRBJ2-7, with 7 bases identical to TRBD1. The junction had 12 bases not matched to a gene; V was cut back by 4 bases and J by 5 bases. This CDR3 region has 15 residues. The germline V gene has CDR1 SGHRS and CDR2 YFSETQ. CDR3 nucleotide sequence: TGCGCCAGCAGCACGACAGGGAACGCAGGAGACGAGCAGTACTTC. Its translation is CASSTTGNAGDEQYF.

This clone was detected only a few times. V gene TRBV4-2 combines with J gene TRBJ2-7; D remains unclear. The CDR3 is 13 amino acids. V was pared by 1 base and J by 7 bases, with 11 bases between. Germline-derived CDR1 and CDR2 are LGHNA and YNFKEQ. The CDR3 region has the DNA TGTGCCAGCAGCCAAGTAGTCGAAACGGAGCAGTACTTC. As protein: CASSQVVETEQYF.

This clone was detected only a few times. Within the sample, other DNA sequences also encode this same CDR3. The chain employs TRBV7-2 and TRBJ2-3, with 9 bases fitting TRBD2. This CDR3 contains 14 residues. V lost 5 bases to trimming and J lost 3 bases; unmatched junction nucleotides: 3. Germline V gene data show CDR1 as SGHTA and CDR2 as FQGNSA. The CDR3 loop is CASSRTSGTDTQYF. The CDR3 DNA reads TGTGCCAGCAGCCGAACTAGCGGGACAGATACGCAGTATTTT.

Ten or more counts support this clone. The V gene is TRBV28, the J gene TRBJ1-5; D perhaps matches TRBD1 (6 bases). Trimming pared 4 bases from V and 7 bases from J, leaving 14 bases between. CDR3 length equals 14 residues. The germline CDR1 and CDR2 sequences are MDHEN and SYDVKM. The CDR3 DNA is TGTGCCAGCAGTTCAATACAGGGTCGCCAGCCCCAGCATTTT. This translates into CASSSIQGRQPQHF.

There are many counts of this clone. The chain carries TRBV15 and TRBJ2-1; 9 bases are shared with TRBD2. This CDR3 has 15 residues. With V trimmed by 1 base and J by 5 bases, 3 bases remained unmatched. Germline V gives CDR1 LNHNV, CDR2 YYDKDF (reference sequence). The chain's CDR3 is CATSRGLAGNNEQFF. Here the CDR3 DNA reads TGTGCCACCAGCAGAGGGCTAGCGGGAAACAATGAGCAGTTCTTC.

This sequence joins TRBV5-1 and TRBJ2-7; 8 positions agree with TRBD1. The CDR3 is made up of 14 amino acids. Germline V gives CDR1 SGHRS, CDR2 YFSETQ. The V and J ends lost 3 bases and 3 bases, in that order; junction bases with no gene match: 5. DNA of the CDR3: TGCGCCAGCAGCTCCAGGGGGCAATACTACGAGCAGTACTTC. Protein sequence: CASSSRGQYYEQYF.

The chain employs TRBV6-1 and TRBJ2-1; D is unclear. CDR1 and CDR2 (germline): MNHNS, SASEGT. This CDR3 contains 12 residues. Trimming cost V 8 bases and J 4 bases, with 9 bases left between them. Here the CDR3 reads CASGFRYNEQFF. CDR3 coding DNA: TGTGCCAGCGGATTTCGTTACAATGAGCAGTTCTTC.

The table lists this clone with a few counts. The chain has TRBV7-9 and TRBJ1-4, with D tentatively TRBD1 (6 bases). CDR1 and CDR2 (germline): SEHNR, FQNEAQ (reference sequence). The CDR3 runs to 16 residues. V lost 10 bases to trimming and J lost 6 bases, with 24 bases between them. Written as DNA, the CDR3 is TGTGCCACCCACCCCGCGGGGAGGGGGAGTTATGAAAAACTGTTTTTT. It translates to CATHPAGRGSYEKLFF.

This rearrangement joins TRBV20-1 to TRBJ1-1; D unresolved. The V and J ends lost 0 bases and 3 bases respectively, with 2 bases between them. The CDR3 consists of 11 residues. CDR1 and CDR2 from the germline V gene are DFQATT and SNEGSKA (reference sequence). The CDR3 region has the DNA TGCAGTGCTAGAGATTACACTGAAGCTTTCTTT. This gives the protein CSARDYTEAFF.

The chain carries TRBV5-1 and TRBJ2-1; TRBD2 agrees at 8 bases. Germline V gene sequence: CDR1 SGHRS, CDR2 YFSETQ. Trimming removed 0 bases from V and 5 bases from J; junction bases left unmatched: 7. CDR3 length: 16 amino acids. In DNA form, the CDR3 reads TGCGCCAGCAGCTTGGCCCAGACTAGCGTGGACAATGAGCAGTTCTTC. Translation: CASSLAQTSVDNEQFF.

This chain joins TRBV5-1 and TRBJ2-4; a weak D match, TRBD2 (5 bases). The CDR3 is 16 residues long. Deletions cut 0 bases from V and 0 bases from J, with 10 bases between. CDR1 and CDR2 (germline): SGHRS, YFSETQ. The CDR3 loop is CASSLAGLGAKNIQYF. The DNA for the CDR3 is TGCGCCAGCAGCTTGGCGGGGTTAGGAGCCAAAAACATTCAGTACTTC.

The chain couples TRBV5-1 to TRBJ2-1; 7 nucleotides agree with TRBD2. The CDR3 loop spans 16 amino acids. The V and J ends lost 4 bases and 8 bases, in that order; junction bases with no gene match: 15. CDR1 is SGHRS and CDR2 is YFSETQ in the germline V gene. As DNA, the CDR3 is TGCGCCAGCAGCCCCGGGACTCGCGGGAGTAACGATGAGCAGTTCTTC. Residues: CASSPGTRGSNDEQFF.

Ten or more counts support this clone. The J gene is TRBJ2-1, the V gene TRBV5-1, with D perhaps assigned TRBD1 or TRBD2 (5 bases each). Trimming shortened V by 4 bases and J by 3 bases, and 14 bases separated the two germline ends. CDR3 length equals 15 residues. The V gene's germline CDR1 is SGHRS and CDR2 YFSETQ. CDR3 in DNA: TGCGCCAGCAGCCGGGGCGGCGGCAACTACAATGAGCAGTTCTTC. It encodes CASSRGGGNYNEQFF.

This clone showed up just a few times. Distinct nucleotide sequences in the sample also encode this CDR3. The chain carries TRBV29-1 and TRBJ2-3, with TRBD2 as a possible D gene (6 bases). CDR3 length: 13 amino acids. The V and J ends lost 4 bases and 3 bases respectively, with 11 bases between them. Per the germline V gene, CDR1 is SQVTM and CDR2 is ANQGSEA. In DNA form, the CDR3 reads TGCAGCGTTGTTGGGGGGTTGACAGATACGCAGTATTTT. It encodes CSVVGGLTDTQYF.

The gene calls are TRBV6-5 and TRBJ1-2; D call uncertain. In germline, CDR1 is MNHEY, CDR2 SVGAGI. V was shortened by 6 bases and J by 4 bases, with 9 bases between the two germline ends. The CDR3 length is 12 residues. The CDR3 sequence is CASRSGGYGYTF. The CDR3 DNA sequence: TGTGCCAGCAGAAGTGGAGGCTATGGCTACACCTTC.

In its sample, this clone was seen a few times. The chain links TRBV7-2 to TRBJ1-1, with a weak D call TRBD1 (6 bases). CDR1 and CDR2 (germline): SGHTA, FQGNSA. V dropped 2 bases and J dropped 1 base, with 14 bases sitting between them. CDR3 length: 16 amino acids. The CDR3 here is CASSLTWTVWNTEAFF. The CDR3 bases are TGTGCCAGCAGCTTAACGTGGACAGTATGGAACACTGAAGCTTTCTTT.

This clone has more than one count but fewer than ten. The chain is built from TRBV10-3 and TRBJ1-5, with a weak D call TRBD1 (5 bases). Germline V gene data show CDR1 as ENHRY and CDR2 as SYGVKD. The CDR3 has 13 amino acids. V was cut by 7 bases and J by 4 bases, with 11 bases left in between. This CDR3 is CAITPGENQPQHF. DNA of the CDR3: TGTGCCATCACCCCGGGGGAAAATCAGCCCCAGCATTTT.

This clone was found a few times. The V call is TRBV6-1, the J call TRBJ1-5; TRBD1 matches 9 bases. V shed 6 bases, J shed 5 bases, and the junction held 5 bases outside the gene matches. Per germline, CDR1 MNHNS and CDR2 SASEGT. The CDR3 loop spans 14 amino acids. Here the CDR3 DNA reads TGTGCCAGCAGCGGGGACAGGGTGGATCAGCCCCAGCATTTT. This codes for CASSGDRVDQPQHF.

V usage is TRBV5-5 and J usage is TRBJ2-3; 9 positions match TRBD2. The CDR3 consists of 16 residues. The junction had 8 bases not matched to a gene; V was cut back by 4 bases and J by 2 bases. Germline CDR1 SGHKS, CDR2 YYEKEE (reference sequence). CDR3 sequence: CASSQERTSVTDTQYF. For the CDR3, the DNA is TGTGCCAGCAGCCAAGAAAGGACTAGCGTCACAGATACGCAGTATTTT.

The V call is TRBV7-6, the J call TRBJ2-1; 7 bases map to TRBD1. This CDR3 spans 14 amino acids. The trim removed 2 bases at V and 4 bases at J, leaving 2 bases unmatched. Germline-derived CDR1 and CDR2 are SGHVS and FNYEAQ. The CDR3 loop is CASSLKTGYNEQFF. Here the CDR3 DNA reads TGTGCCAGCAGCTTAAAGACAGGGTACAATGAGCAGTTCTTC.

There are a few counts of this clone. The V gene is TRBV4-2, the J gene TRBJ2-2; 7 bases match TRBD2. CDR3 size: 15 residues. V lost 4 bases to trimming and J lost 0 bases; unmatched junction nucleotides: 2. The V gene's germline CDR1 is LGHNA and CDR2 YNFKEQ. CDR3 protein: CASSLGGANTGELFF. CDR3 in DNA: TGTGCCAGCAGCCTTGGGGGGGCGAACACCGGGGAGCTGTTTTTT.